This entry lists 28 T cell receptor beta chains sequenced from one sample in a study of cytomegalovirus exposure and HLA in healthy donors. PCR employed 60 Vbeta and 13 Jbeta primers. Assay used: immunoSEQ multiplex PCR; TCRdb lists only in-frame clones, some missing. In the table there are about 140,000 clones, over 60% of which are singletons. The sample consisted of PBMCs. These receptors originate from a male donor in good health and CMV-seropositive.

This clone appeared once. The CDR3 DNA follows: TGCAGCGTTTGGTCTACGAACACCGGGGAGCTGTTTTTT. Translating gives CSVWSTNTGELFF. The chain has TRBV29-1 and TRBJ2-2; unclear D gene. Trimming took 5 bases from V and 0 from J, leaving 7 bases between them. CDR3 length equals 13 residues. Germline values: CDR1 SQVTM, CDR2 ANQGSEA.

The CDR3 here is CASSLGEGLFFNEQYF. CDR3 nucleotide sequence: TGTGCCAGCAGCTTAGGGGAGGGTCTCTTTTTTAACGAGCAGTACTTC. V usage is TRBV7-9 and J usage is TRBJ2-7; 7 bases align to TRBD2. The germline V gene has CDR1 SEHNR and CDR2 FQNEAQ (reference sequence). CDR3 size: 16 residues. The V and J ends lost 1 base and 5 bases, in that order; junction bases with no gene match: 11.

The V call is TRBV5-1, the J call TRBJ1-1, with 7 bases aligning to TRBD1. Trimming took 4 bases from V and 4 from J; bases not matched to a gene: 10. Germline CDR1 and CDR2: SGHRS and YFSETQ. This CDR3 has 15 residues. CDR3 nucleotide sequence: TGCGCCAGCAGCGGGGATACAGGGGTGGTCACTGAAGCTTTCTTT. Protein sequence: CASSGDTGVVTEAFF.

The chain carries TRBV7-9 and TRBJ2-7; 12 bases match TRBD2. Germline V gene data show CDR1 as SEHNR and CDR2 as FQNEAQ (reference sequence). The ends lost 6 bases at V and 6 bases at J; junction bases unmatched: 6. This CDR3 has 14 amino acids. The CDR3 DNA reads TGTGCCAGCAGACCTAGCGGGGGGGCCACCGAGCAGTACTTC. Translated: CASRPSGGATEQYF.

The chain links TRBV27 to TRBJ2-1; tentative D call: TRBD2 (5 bases). This CDR3 is 13 amino acids long. The germline V and J ends were trimmed by 4 bases and 3 bases, with 7 bases remaining between them. Per the germline V gene, CDR1 is MNHEY and CDR2 is SMNVEV (reference sequence). CDR3 sequence reads: CASSYDYYNEQFF. The DNA of the CDR3 is TGTGCCAGCAGTTATGACTACTACAATGAGCAGTTCTTC.

This rearrangement joins TRBV5-4 to TRBJ2-7, with D perhaps matching TRBD1 (5 bases). Germline-derived CDR1 and CDR2 are SGHNT and YYREEE (reference sequence). The CDR3 runs 13 residues. V lost 0 bases and J lost 6, with 10 bases in between. This CDR3 is CASSLDWGGEQYF. CDR3 in DNA: TGTGCCAGCAGCTTGGATTGGGGCGGCGAGCAGTACTTC.

The gene calls are TRBV7-2 and TRBJ2-7, with D unclear. Germline V gives CDR1 SGHTA, CDR2 FQGNSA. The CDR3 extends over 15 amino acids. V was pared by 1 base and J by 4 bases, with 14 bases between. CDR3 region: CASSLGSLARYEQYF. The CDR3 DNA reads as TGTGCCAGCAGCTTAGGTTCACTTGCTCGGTACGAGCAGTACTTC.

The chain recombines TRBV7-3 with TRBJ2-1; D perhaps matches TRBD1 (5 bases). This CDR3 spans 13 amino acids. Trimming pared 5 bases from V and 3 bases from J, leaving 8 bases between. CDR1 SGHTA and CDR2 FQGTGA come from the germline V gene. CDR3 sequence: CASSRDSYNEQFF. DNA for the CDR3: TGTGCCAGCAGCCGAGACAGCTACAATGAGCAGTTCTTC.

The V gene is TRBV5-4, the J gene TRBJ2-6, with D uncertain. This CDR3 region has 16 residues. The V end was cut by 0 bases, the J end by 0 bases, with 7 bases between. Germline CDR1 SGHNT, CDR2 YYREEE (reference sequence). The CDR3 region has the DNA TGTGCCAGCAGCTTGGATGGTAGCTCTGGGGCCAACGTCCTGACTTTC. This gives the protein CASSLDGSSGANVLTF.

V and J are TRBV7-9 and TRBJ1-1; possibly TRBD1 for D (5 bases). The CDR3 loop spans 15 amino acids. Germline V CDR1 and CDR2: SEHNR, FQNEAQ (reference sequence). The germline V and J ends were trimmed by 5 bases and 1 base, with 14 bases remaining between them. The CDR3 sequence is CASSQDRVGNTEAFF. In DNA form, the CDR3 reads TGTGCCAGCAGCCAAGACAGAGTCGGGAACACTGAAGCTTTCTTT.

The gene calls are TRBV10-1 and TRBJ2-1; 11 nucleotides agree with TRBD1. Germline values: CDR1 WNHNN, CDR2 SYGVQD (reference sequence). Unmatched junction bases numbered 5, after V lost 4 bases and J lost 9 bases. The CDR3 is 14 residues long. CDR3 sequence: CASSGDRGEGEQFF. In DNA, the CDR3 is TGCGCCAGCAGTGGGGACAGGGGGGAGGGTGAGCAGTTCTTC.

This clone appeared a single time. The chain uses TRBV13 and TRBJ2-1; 8 bases line up with TRBD2. Germline trimming cut 6 bases from V and 10 bases from J; bases unmatched to any gene: 14. The germline gives CDR1 PRHDT, CDR2 FYEKMQ (reference sequence). This CDR3 contains 15 residues. The CDR3 reads CASREGGLAAWEQFF. CDR3 nucleotides: TGTGCCAGCAGGGAGGGAGGACTAGCCGCATGGGAGCAGTTCTTC.

This chain links TRBV10-3 with TRBJ2-5; 10 bases line up with TRBD2. This CDR3 has 14 residues. V shed 8 bases and J 2 bases; nucleotides not matched to a gene: 5. Germline V gene sequence: CDR1 ENHRY, CDR2 SYGVKD. In nucleotides, the CDR3 is TGTGCCATCCAAGCGGGAGGGGGTCAAGAGACCCAGTACTTC. Protein product: CAIQAGGGQETQYF.

The chain recombines TRBV2 with TRBJ1-3, with D perhaps TRBD1 (6 bases). Germline V CDR1 and CDR2: SNHLY, FYNNEI. The CDR3 spans 14 residues. Trimming removed 5 bases from V and 0 bases from J, with 8 bases in between. The CDR3 region is CASSQDSSGNTIYF. CDR3 bases: TGTGCCAGCAGTCAGGACAGCTCTGGAAACACCATATATTTT.

The chain uses TRBV10-1 and TRBJ2-3, with 7 bases fitting TRBD2. The ends lost 5 bases at V and 4 bases at J; junction bases unmatched: 3. CDR1 and CDR2 from the germline V gene are WNHNN and SYGVQD (reference sequence). CDR3 length: 13 residues. DNA of the CDR3: TGCGCCAGCAGTTCTAGCGGCGCAGATACGCAGTATTTT. The encoded protein is CASSSSGADTQYF.

This clone appeared a single time. The gene calls are TRBV6-5 and TRBJ1-2, with TRBD1 as a possible D gene (6 bases). This CDR3 spans 15 amino acids. V lost 0 bases and J 10 bases, leaving 18 bases between the germline ends. Germline V gene data show CDR1 as MNHEY and CDR2 as SVGAGI. CDR3 coding DNA: TGTGCCAGCAGTTACTCATATCCTGGACAGTACCACTACACCTTC. This sequence encodes CASSYSYPGQYHYTF.

The chain joins TRBV7-9 to TRBJ2-2, with a tentative D call TRBD1 (5 bases). The CDR3 extends over 15 amino acids. Per the germline V gene, CDR1 is SEHNR and CDR2 is FQNEAQ (reference sequence). V shed 8 bases and J shed 3 bases, with 16 bases lying between them. DNA of the CDR3: TGTGCCAGCCCCGTGGTGGGGCAGTACACCGGGGAGCTGTTTTTT. It yields the protein CASPVVGQYTGELFF. Drawing the rest from reference TRBV7-9 and TRBJ2-2, the complete variable domain is DTGVSQNPRHKITKRGQNVTFRCDPISEHNRLYWYRQTLGQGPEFLTYFQNEAQLEKSRLLSDRFSAERPKGSFSTLEIQRTEQGDSAMYLCASPVVGQYTGELFFGEGSRLTVL.

This clone was seen a few times. The chain has TRBV6-4 and TRBJ1-2; 9 positions agree with TRBD1. Trimming cost V 3 bases and J 9 bases; bases outside gene matches: 8. Germline CDR1 is MRHNA and CDR2 is SNTAGT. The CDR3 is made up of 14 amino acids. The CDR3 is CASSETGQGLSYTF. Here the CDR3 DNA reads TGTGCCAGCAGTGAGACGGGACAGGGTTTGAGCTACACCTTC.

This chain links TRBV28 with TRBJ1-3; weak D call: TRBD1 (6 bases). There are 15 residues in the CDR3. Looked up from germline, CDR1 is MDHEN and CDR2 is SYDVKM. V lost 8 bases and J lost 4, with 18 bases in between. As DNA, the CDR3 is TGTGCCAGCCTTCCCCAGGGGACCAGAGGAAACACCATATATTTT. Amino acids: CASLPQGTRGNTIYF.

The chain employs TRBV28 and TRBJ1-5; D is ambiguous. The CDR3 is 16 residues long. Trimming pared 8 bases from V and 3 bases from J, leaving 20 bases between. Germline V gene lookup returns CDR1 MDHEN and CDR2 SYDVKM. CDR3 protein: CASERWTGSDNQPQHF. CDR3 in DNA: TGTGCCAGCGAGCGGTGGACGGGGAGTGACAATCAGCCCCAGCATTTT.

The table lists this clone with a few counts. The chain couples TRBV6-1 to TRBJ2-1; TRBD2 might be the D (6 bases). The CDR3 is made up of 13 amino acids. The V end was cut by 2 bases, the J end by 13 bases, with 15 bases between. Germline CDR1 MNHNS, CDR2 SASEGT. CDR3 DNA sequence: TGTGCCAGCAGTGAAACGGGAGTCCAAAATCAGTTCTTC. Amino acids: CASSETGVQNQFF.

J is TRBJ1-2 and V is TRBV5-1; D might be TRBD1 (6 bases). The CDR3 extends over 13 amino acids. V lost 4 bases and J lost 5, with 12 bases in between. Germline CDR1 SGHRS, CDR2 YFSETQ. The CDR3 sequence: CASSPDSLYGYTF. The CDR3 DNA reads TGCGCCAGCAGCCCGGACAGCCTGTATGGCTACACCTTC.

Remarks on this clone: Germline is not matched at one junction end, which may reflect a read error. V gene TRBV7-7 combines with J gene TRBJ1-3; the D gene is possibly TRBD1 (5 bases). This CDR3 comprises 13 residues. CDR1 SSHAT and CDR2 FNYEAQ come from the germline V gene (reference sequence). CDR3 sequence: CASSPRAGNTIYF. DNA for the CDR3: TGTGCTAGCAGCCCCAGGGCCGGAAACACCATATATTTT.

The CDR3 is CASQGVGSRYEQYF. For the CDR3, the DNA is TGTGCCAGCCAGGGGGTCGGGAGCCGCTACGAGCAGTACTTC. This chain joins TRBV25-1 and TRBJ2-7; the D gene is possibly TRBD1 (7 bases). V was shortened by 8 bases and J by 3 bases, with 17 bases between the two germline ends. This CDR3 has 14 residues. Germline values: CDR1 MGHDK, CDR2 SYGVNS.

The rearrangement links TRBV9 to TRBJ2-1; 12 bases line up with TRBD2. The V gene's germline CDR1 is SGDLS and CDR2 YYNGEE. The V gene end was trimmed by 0 bases and the J gene end by 7 bases; junction bases not matched to a gene: 2. The CDR3 sequence is 15 residues long. For the CDR3, the DNA is TGTGCCAGCAGCGTAGTGACTAGCGGGAGAAATGAGCAGTTCTTC. It encodes CASSVVTSGRNEQFF. Looking up the rest from reference TRBV9 and TRBJ2-1 gives the full variable domain: DSGVTQTPKHLITATGQRVTLRCSPRSGDLSVYWYQQSLDQGLQFLIQYYNGEERAKGNILERFSAQQFPDLHSELNLSSLELGDSALYFCASSVVTSGRNEQFFGPGTRLTVL.

The chain has TRBV19 and TRBJ2-3; 9 positions match TRBD2. Per the germline V gene, CDR1 is LNHDA and CDR2 is SQIVND (reference sequence). CDR3 length: 17 residues. V shed 5 bases, J shed 0 bases, and the junction held 9 bases outside the gene matches. In DNA form, the CDR3 reads TGTGCCAGTAGTGCAAGAGGACTAGCGCGCAGCACAGATACGCAGTATTTT. Translation gives CASSARGLARSTDTQYF.

The chain combines TRBV4-2 with TRBJ2-5, with D perhaps matching TRBD2 (5 bases). The J call is doubtful: the DNA matches TRBJ2-7 better. This CDR3 comprises 16 residues. CDR1 LGHNA and CDR2 YNFKEQ come from the germline V gene. CDR3 bases: TGTGCCAGCAGCTCAAGTCCCCAGCGGAGCTCCTACGAGCAGTACTTC. Translating gives CASSSSPQRSSYEQYF.

The chain is built from TRBV12-5 and TRBJ2-1; the match to TRBD1 covers 10 bases. The CDR3 is 17 residues long. V dropped 5 bases and J dropped 4; count of bases not matched to a gene: 11. Germline loops: CDR1 LGHNT, CDR2 FRNRAP. CDR3 loop: CASGTGQGRRRYNEQFF. In DNA form, the CDR3 reads TGTGCTAGTGGTACGGGACAGGGGCGAAGACGATACAATGAGCAGTTCTTC. Full variable domain (missing parts from reference TRBV12-5 and TRBJ2-1): DARVTQTPRHKVTEMGQEVTMRCQPILGHNTVFWYRQTMMQGLELLAYFRNRAPLDDSGMPKDRFSAEMPDATLATLKIQPSEPRDSAVYFCASGTGQGRRRYNEQFFGPGTRLTVL.